Listed here are 13 T cell receptor beta chains from one sample, sequenced in a study of T cells in Graves' hyperthyroidism and ophthalmopathy. The CDR3 regions of TCR beta were amplified from RNA transcripts. An initial round of RT-PCR targeting the TCR CDR3 relied on the HTBI primer set. MiXCR, applied by TCRdb to the multiplex PCR reads, yields one record per CDR3 protein. The data contain roughly 240,000 distinct CDR3 sequences, approximately 16% of them singletons. The sequencing input was blood. These receptors were collected from a woman younger than 35 with Graves' ophthalmopathy.

In its sample, this clonotype was seen many times. The chain employs TRBV7-2 and TRBJ2-1; 7 nucleotides align to TRBD2. The trim removed 5 bases at V and 0 bases at J, leaving 7 bases unmatched. The germline CDR1 and CDR2 sequences are SGHTA and FQGNSA. CDR3 length equals 16 residues. In nucleotides, the CDR3 is TGTGCCAGCAGCCTTAGCGGGCCCAGCTCCTACAATGAGCAGTTCTTC. Residues: CASSLSGPSSYNEQFF.

This sequence joins TRBV20-1 and TRBJ2-4; 11 positions agree with TRBD2. CDR1 and CDR2 from the germline V gene are DFQATT and SNEGSKA (reference sequence). V shed 1 base and J 2 bases; nucleotides not matched to a gene: 4. The length of the CDR3 is 16 residues. The CDR3: CSARARLAGTKNIQYF. The CDR3 DNA sequence: TGCAGTGCTAGAGCCCGACTAGCGGGAACCAAAAACATTCAGTACTTC.

This clonotype was detected many times. V usage is TRBV5-5 and J usage is TRBJ1-2, with D hard to call. Germline V gene data show CDR1 as SGHKS and CDR2 as YYEKEE (reference sequence). Trimming took 1 base from V and 6 from J, leaving 22 bases between them. The CDR3 totals 17 residues. The CDR3 region is CASSLIVLVSQADGYTF. The CDR3 DNA sequence: TGTGCCAGCAGCTTGATCGTTTTGGTGAGCCAGGCCGATGGCTACACCTTC.

This clonotype was detected many times. The rearrangement uses TRBV20-1 and TRBJ2-1; perhaps TRBD1 as D (5 bases). CDR1 and CDR2 (germline): DFQATT, SNEGSKA (reference sequence). This CDR3 has 14 residues. Trimming took 0 bases from V and 15 from J, leaving 21 bases between them. This chain's CDR3 is CSARDPQESLQVFF. CDR3 nucleotide sequence: TGCAGTGCTAGAGACCCACAGGAGAGCCTACAAGTGTTCTTC.

This chain connects TRBV13 to TRBJ2-7; 7 bases match TRBD2. J lost 0 bases, V lost 5 bases, and 10 bases had no gene match. The germline CDR1 and CDR2 sequences are PRHDT and FYEKMQ (reference sequence). The length of the CDR3 is 16 residues. CDR3 in DNA: TGTGCCAGCAGCCTCCGGGGGGTTTGGGGCTCCTACGAGCAGTACTTC. This encodes CASSLRGVWGSYEQYF. Full variable domain (missing parts from reference TRBV13 and TRBJ2-7): AAGVIQSPRHLIKEKRETATLKCYPIPRHDTVYWYQQGPGQDPQFLISFYEKMQSDKGSIPDRFSAQQFSDYHSELNMSSLELGDSALYFCASSLRGVWGSYEQYFGPGTRLTVT.

This clonotype was seen many times. The chain carries TRBV25-1 and TRBJ2-5; 8 nucleotides align to TRBD2. The V segment lost 3 bases and the J segment 3 bases; nucleotides outside the gene matches: 12. This CDR3 region has 17 residues. Per germline, CDR1 MGHDK and CDR2 SYGVNS. CDR3 region: CASSDPMAGGWEETQYF. DNA of the CDR3: TGTGCCAGCAGTGATCCAATGGCGGGAGGTTGGGAAGAGACCCAGTACTTC.

This clonotype showed up just a few times. The CDR3 DNA is TGCGCCAGCAGCAAAAGGGTCCAAGAGACCCAGTACTTC. Encoded protein: CASSKRVQETQYF. The V call is TRBV10-1, the J call TRBJ2-5; no reliable D call. The CDR3 totals 13 residues. Germline lookup yields CDR1 WNHNN and CDR2 SYGVQD (reference sequence). Deletions cut 6 bases from V and 1 base from J, with 9 bases between.

As regards this clonotype: With a much larger clone just one base away, this may be a read error. V and J are TRBV24-1 and TRBJ2-2, with a tentative D call TRBD2 (6 bases). The CDR3 has 16 amino acids. CDR1 is KGHDR, CDR2 SFDVKD, per germline. V was trimmed by 4 bases and J by 4 bases, leaving 15 bases between them. For the CDR3, the DNA is TGTGCCACCAGTGACCCGGGACGGGGGACCACCGGGGAGCTGTTTTTT. Its protein product is CATSDPGRGTTGELFF.

Ten or more counts support this clonotype. The chain recombines TRBV6-1 with TRBJ2-3; TRBD2 might be the D (6 bases). Trimming stripped 6 bases from V and 4 bases from J, with 14 bases between. The CDR3 runs to 14 residues. From germline, CDR1 is MNHNS and CDR2 SASEGT. The CDR3 DNA reads TGTGCCAGCAGGGGGACTTTCGAGGCAGATACGCAGTATTTT. This encodes CASRGTFEADTQYF.

The V and J genes are TRBV14 and TRBJ1-2; TRBD1 might be the D (6 bases). CDR3 size: 13 residues. Germline loops: CDR1 SGHDN, CDR2 FVKESK. The V and J ends lost 3 bases and 3 bases respectively, with 8 bases between them. CDR3 bases: TGTGCCAGCAGCCACACAGGGTACTATGGCTACACCTTC. Amino acid sequence: CASSHTGYYGYTF.

This clonotype showed up many times. The chain couples TRBV6-5 to TRBJ1-2; possible D gene TRBD1, 6 bases. The CDR3 runs to 16 residues. Looked up from germline, CDR1 is MNHEY and CDR2 is SVGAGI. V was pared by 2 bases and J by 6 bases, with 19 bases between. CDR3 amino acids: CASSYDSTGNWNGYTF. In nucleotides, the CDR3 is TGTGCCAGCAGTTACGACAGCACAGGGAACTGGAATGGCTACACCTTC.

This clonotype was counted at least ten times. The rearrangement joins TRBV5-5 to TRBJ2-1; 7 nucleotides align to TRBD2. The V gene's germline CDR1 is SGHKS and CDR2 YYEKEE (reference sequence). The CDR3 spans 13 residues. The trim removed 4 bases at V and 9 bases at J, leaving 7 bases unmatched. CDR3 nucleotides: TGTGCCAGCAGCAGGGCGGGAGAAACTGAGCAGTTCTTC. Translating gives CASSRAGETEQFF. The entire variable domain, with the rest obtained from reference TRBV5-5 and TRBJ2-1, is as follows: DAGVTQSPTHLIKTRGQQVTLRCSPISGHKSVSWYQQVLGQGPQFIFQYYEKEERGRGNFPDRFSARQFPNYSSELNVNALLLGDSALYLCASSRAGETEQFFGPGTRLTVL.

This clonotype occurred many times. V and J are TRBV6-1 and TRBJ2-7; TRBD2 aligns across 8 bases. The CDR3 has 16 amino acids. Looked up from germline, CDR1 is MNHNS and CDR2 is SASEGT. The V and J ends lost 5 bases and 3 bases, in that order; junction bases with no gene match: 12. The CDR3 DNA reads TGTGCCAGCAGTAGCCGAGCAGCGGGAGAAGGCTACGAGCAGTACTTC. It codes for CASSSRAAGEGYEQYF.